Listed below are T cell receptor beta chains from one sample, sequenced in a study of shared clonotypes between healthy human individuals. Assay: immunoSEQ multiplex PCR; the TCRdb copy retains only in-frame clones and omits some. The sample holds 700,000 to 950,000 clones, 95% to 97% seen once. Sequenced input: naive CD8+ T cells sorted from blood. The receptors were gathered from a man aged 25-45 years in good health. CDR3s include the opening cysteine and the closing phenylalanine or tryptophan. The order of the fields is D gene, V gene, clone size, J gene, CDR3 DNA, CDR3 protein. D genes are given only for firm matches. The listing skips clone size in some rows; elsewhere it reads once, few, many or a size class.

>TRBD1|TRBV23-1|once|TRBJ2-3
TGCGCCAGCCCTAAAGGGGACAGGCGACTGAGGGGGGGCACAGATACGCAGTATTTT
CASPKGDRRLRGGTDTQYF
>NA|TRBV5-4|NA|TRBJ2-7
TGTGCCAGCAGCTTGGCGGCAGGAAACTACGAGCAGTACTTC
CASSLAAGNYEQYF
>TRBD2|TRBV7-8|NA|TRBJ2-7
TGTGCCAGCAGAACGCGTGGCGGGAGTAACTACGAGCAGTACTTC
CASRTRGGSNYEQYF
>NA|TRBV27|NA|TRBJ1-5
TGTGCCAGCAGTTCTCAGGGTTCATGGCAGCCCCAGCATTTT
CASSSQGSWQPQHF
>NA|TRBV13|NA|TRBJ1-1
TGTGCCAGCAGCCCCAGGGGGAACACTGAAGCTTTCTTT
CASSPRGNTEAFF
>NA|TRBV2|NA|TRBJ2-1
TGTGCCAGCAGTCAGACAGGTTTCTCCTACAATGAGCAGTTCTTC
CASSQTGFSYNEQFF
>NA|TRBV7-6|NA|TRBJ2-3
TGTGCCAGCAGCTTCAGGCGCAGGGGAAGCACAGATACGCAGTATTTT
CASSFRRRGSTDTQYF
>NA|TRBV6-5|NA|TRBJ2-7
TGTGCCAGCAGCTACTCGACAGACTCCTACGAGCAGTACTTC
CASSYSTDSYEQYF
>NA|TRBV2|NA|TRBJ1-2
TGTGCCAGCAACGGGGAGTCGAGAGGCTACACCTTC
CASNGESRGYTF
>NA|TRBV11-2|NA|TRBJ2-3
TGTGCCAGCAGCTTAAGAGGGACTCCTAGCACAGATACGCAGTATTTT
CASSLRGTPSTDTQYF
>NA|TRBV11-2|NA|TRBJ2-1
TGTGCCAGCAGCTTAGGGGTTACGGTACTACTTGACAATGAGCAGTTCTTC
CASSLGVTVLLDNEQFF
>NA|TRBV5-1|NA|TRBJ1-1
TGCGCCAGCAGCTCGGCCGGGAACCTTTTAATGAACACTGAAGCTTTCTTT
CASSSAGNLLMNTEAFF
>TRBD2|TRBV6-5|NA|TRBJ2-1
TGTGCCAGCAGTTTGACTAGCGGGGCAGGGAATGAGCAGTTCTTC
CASSLTSGAGNEQFF
>NA|TRBV11-2|NA|TRBJ2-7
TGTGCCAGCAGCTTAGATTTCGGCAGGGACGTTTTCCCCTACGAGCAGTACTTC
CASSLDFGRDVFPYEQYF
>TRBD1|TRBV7-8|NA|TRBJ2-7
TGTGCCAGCAGCCAGACGAGGGGGCGTCCCTACGAGCAGTACTTC
CASSQTRGRPYEQYF
>NA|TRBV6-5|NA|TRBJ2-3
TGTGCCAGCAGTTACTCTTTCTTGGATACGCAGTATTTT
CASSYSFLDTQYF
>NA|TRBV9|NA|TRBJ2-7
TGTGCCAGCAGCCCGTACAGGGAAGCGAACTACGAGCAGTACTTC
CASSPYREANYEQYF
>TRBD1|TRBV23-1|NA|TRBJ1-2
TGCGCCAGCAGTCAACCAGGGGGCGACGGTCTCGCCACCTATGGCTACACCTTC
CASSQPGGDGLATYGYTF
>NA|TRBV5-6|NA|TRBJ2-2
TGTGCCAGCAGCAGTAAGCGATCCGGCGGGGAGCTGTTTTTT
CASSSKRSGGELFF
>TRBD2|TRBV2|NA|TRBJ2-3
TGTGCCAGCAGTGACCATCGAGGGCGGGAGGGCTTCTCCGACACAGATACGCAGTATTTT
CASSDHRGREGFSDTDTQYF
>NA|TRBV14|NA|TRBJ1-3
TGTGCCAGCAGCCAAACCGCCCTAGGCAGGGGAAACACCATATATTTT
CASSQTALGRGNTIYF
>NA|TRBV7-8|NA|TRBJ1-1
TGTGCCAGCAGCTCTCGGGGAGGCGGAGACTTGAACACTGAAGCTTTCTTT
CASSSRGGGDLNTEAFF
>TRBD2|TRBV27|NA|TRBJ2-7
TGTGCCAGCAGTTCGGGACTAGCGGGAGTAAACGAGCAGTACTTC
CASSSGLAGVNEQYF
>NA|TRBV6-5|NA|TRBJ2-2
TGTGCCAGCAGTTACGAACGGGATGGCACCGGGGAGCTGTTTTTT
CASSYERDGTGELFF
>NA|TRBV7-9|NA|TRBJ2-5
TGTGCCAGCAGCTTCCTCCGGCCAGGGCGGGAGACCCAGTACTTC
CASSFLRPGRETQYF
>TRBD2|TRBV7-9|NA|TRBJ2-5
TGTGCCAGCAGCGCCCCGGGACTATGGGAAGAGACCCAGTACTTC
CASSAPGLWEETQYF
>NA|TRBV7-9|NA|TRBJ2-5
TGTGCCAGCAGCTTAAGAGACATCACGACAGGCGAGACCCAGTACTTC
CASSLRDITTGETQYF
>NA|TRBV7-9|NA|TRBJ1-5
TGTGCCAGCAGCCGGGGATTCGGGTGGCCCCAGCATTTT
CASSRGFGWPQHF
>NA|TRBV5-1|NA|TRBJ2-7
TGCGCCAGCAGCGTCGCCATCGTGGGCCAGGGTGCCGGGAGTGTCTCCTACGAGCAGTACTTC
CASSVAIVGQGAGSVSYEQYF
>NA|TRBV5-4|NA|TRBJ2-3
TGTGCCAGCAGCTTGGCCCGGGGGCTAGATACGCAGTATTTT
CASSLARGLDTQYF
>NA|TRBV1|NA|TRBJ2-1
TGCACCAGCAGCCAAGTCGTAGGCCTCAATGAGCAGTTCTTC
CTSSQVVGLNEQFF
>TRBD1|TRBV10-3|NA|TRBJ2-7
TGTGCCAGCAAACCTGGGACAGTTTCCTACGAGCAGTACTTC
CASKPGTVSYEQYF
>NA|TRBV7-2|NA|TRBJ2-7
TGTGCCAGCAGCTTCTTTCTGACAGGCATGGGCGAGCAGTACTTC
CASSFFLTGMGEQYF
>TRBD2|TRBV7-3|once|TRBJ2-1
TGTGCCAGCAGCTTGGGACTAATTGCGGGTGAGCAGTTCTTC
CASSLGLIAGEQFF
>NA|TRBV7-9|NA|TRBJ2-1
TGTGCCAGCAGCCGCCGGGACTCCTACACCTACAATGAGCAGTTCTTC
CASSRRDSYTYNEQFF
>NA|TRBV28|NA|TRBJ2-7
TGTGCCAGCAGTTCCCCCGAGGACGGACTCTACGAGCAGTACTTC
CASSSPEDGLYEQYF
>NA|TRBV2|once|TRBJ1-1
TGTGCCAGCCGGAGGGGAATTACTTCTGAAGCTTTCTTT
CASRRGITSEAFF
>NA|TRBV29-1|once|TRBJ2-1
TGCAGCGTTGAAGAGCCGGTTAGGGGTCTTTGGAATGAGCAGTTCTTC
CSVEEPVRGLWNEQFF
>TRBD1|TRBV4-1|NA|TRBJ2-6
TGCGCCAGCAGCCAAGTTGACAGGGTTGGGGCCAACGTCCTGACTTTC
CASSQVDRVGANVLTF
>NA|TRBV19|NA|TRBJ1-5
TGTGCCAGTAGTATAGGCCCTCGGGGCCATAGCAATCAGCCCCAGCATTTT
CASSIGPRGHSNQPQHF
>NA|TRBV10-1|NA|TRBJ2-3
TGCGCCAGCAGTGCGAGGGCCTCGACCAGCGATACGCAGTATTTT
CASSARASTSDTQYF
>NA|TRBV19|NA|TRBJ2-7
TGTGCCAGTAGTACCGTGTCTTGGGGCGAATACGAGCAGTACTTC
CASSTVSWGEYEQYF
>NA|TRBV4-3|NA|TRBJ2-3
TGCGCCAGCAGCCAAGGGTCGGGGGGCCCGTACGACGATACGCAGTATTTT
CASSQGSGGPYDDTQYF
>NA|TRBV4-3|NA|TRBJ2-1
TGCGCCAGCAGCCAAGATGGTCGAGATCACCACAATGAGCAGTTCTTC
CASSQDGRDHHNEQFF
>NA|TRBV7-2|NA|TRBJ2-2
TGTGCCAGCAGCTTATCGCCCGGGGAGCTGTTTTTT
CASSLSPGELFF
>NA|TRBV10-3|NA|TRBJ2-7
TGTGCCATCAGTGAAGGGACATCGGCCGAGCAGTACTTC
CAISEGTSAEQYF
>NA|TRBV6-5|NA|TRBJ1-1
TGTGCCAGCAGTTACTCTTGGGGGACGAACACTGAAGCTTTCTTT
CASSYSWGTNTEAFF
>NA|TRBV18|NA|TRBJ1-1
TGTGCCAGTCAAACCTTAAGGGACACTGAAGCTTTCTTT
CASQTLRDTEAFF
>NA|TRBV7-9|NA|TRBJ1-4
TGTGCCAGCAGCTTTCCCGGGGCTTTACCGGGGGGAGCTAATGAAAAACTGTTTTTT
CASSFPGALPGGANEKLFF
>NA|TRBV7-7|NA|TRBJ2-1
TGTGCTAGCAGCCCTTCCGGGGACGTTTACAATGAGCAGTTCTTC
CASSPSGDVYNEQFF
>NA|TRBV10-3|NA|TRBJ2-3
TGTGCCACCAAGGCCTCGGGAGAGTCGGGAGATACGCAGTATTTT
CATKASGESGDTQYF
>NA|TRBV7-2|NA|TRBJ2-7
TGTGCCAGCAGCGACCCCCCGGGACGCTCCTACGAGCAGTACTTC
CASSDPPGRSYEQYF
>NA|TRBV28|NA|TRBJ2-3
TGTGCCAGCAGAGCCCTGAGCACAGATACGCAGTATTTT
CASRALSTDTQYF
>TRBD1|TRBV7-2|NA|TRBJ2-7
TGTGCCAGCAGCACGCCCGGGACAGTTTATGGCGAGCAGTACTTC
CASSTPGTVYGEQYF
>TRBD1|TRBV5-1|NA|TRBJ2-4
TGCGCCAGCAGCTTGGTAGGGACAGCTCCCGGCCTAGCCAAAAACATTCAGTACTTC
CASSLVGTAPGLAKNIQYF
>NA|TRBV15|NA|TRBJ2-5
TGTGCCACCACTGAGAGGGCCATCGTAGAGACCCAGTACTTC
CATTERAIVETQYF
>TRBD2|TRBV4-3|NA|TRBJ2-7
TGCGCCAGCAGCCAATCCCCCGGGACTAGCTACGAGCAGTACTTC
CASSQSPGTSYEQYF
>TRBD1|TRBV5-1|NA|TRBJ2-3
TGCGCCAGCAGCTGGGGACAGGGGTTCGTCCCAGATACGCAGTATTTT
CASSWGQGFVPDTQYF
>NA|TRBV4-3|NA|TRBJ1-2
TGCGCCAGCAGCACCGTAGGGGCAGTAGGCTACACCTTC
CASSTVGAVGYTF